This T cell receptor beta chain was captured by sequencing in a study of blood T cells in healthy people across ages. Each sample provided at least 5 micrograms of extracted total RNA. The CDR3 runs 13 residues. Trimming removed 4 bases from V and 9 bases from J, with 14 bases in between. Looked up from germline, CDR1 is SGHRS and CDR2 is YFSETQ. It was with a sample-barcoded 5' primer and a J-beta primer mix that a second PCR of roughly 7 to 12 cycles was run. TCRdb independently ran MiXCR on the 5' RACE reads; one entry per CDR3 protein. The sample records 1.8 million or so distinct CDR3 sequences, around 42% being singletons. Points from the study as a whole: Strongly correlated with naive T cell percentage was TCR beta diversity.

A note on this clonotype: Its antigen is currently unknown.

Material for sequencing was blood. The chain uses TRBV5-1 and TRBJ2-1; the D gene is possibly TRBD2 (6 bases). The source is a human donor in good health. CDR3 loop: CASSQPSVREQFF. The CDR3 coding sequence is TGCGCCAGCAGCCAACCTAGCGTCCGTGAGCAGTTCTTC. The whole variable domain, remainder taken from reference TRBV5-1 and TRBJ2-1, is KAGVTQTPRYLIKTRGQQVTLSCSPISGHRSVSWYQQTPGQGLQFLFEYFSETQRNKGNFPGRFSGRQFSNSRSEMNVSTLELGDSALYLCASSQPSVREQFFGPGTRLTVL.